What follows are 17 T cell receptor beta chains derived from one specimen sequenced in a study of blood T cell repertoires in COVID-19. Some clones are missing from TCRdb's copy, which holds only in-frame ones; the method was immunoSEQ multiplex PCR. The table includes some 350,000 clones, around 90% detected once. The sequenced sample was PBMCs or T cells enriched from blood (not recorded which). These receptors all stem from a man younger than 40 who had recovered from COVID-19.

The chain combines TRBV19 with TRBJ1-5; no definite D call. Trimming shortened V by 3 bases and J by 4 bases, and 13 bases separated the two germline ends. The CDR3 spans 15 residues. CDR1 and CDR2 from the germline V gene are LNHDA and SQIVND (reference sequence). In DNA, the CDR3 is TGTGCCAGTAGTATGGTTCAGCGCAATAATCAGCCCCAGCATTTT. As protein: CASSMVQRNNQPQHF.

The gene calls are TRBV7-2 and TRBJ1-2; 11 positions match TRBD1. The CDR3 has 14 amino acids. Per germline, CDR1 SGHTA and CDR2 FQGNSA. J was trimmed by 7 bases and V by 4 bases; bases with no gene match: 5. CDR3 sequence: CASSWDRGMAGYTF. As DNA, the CDR3 is TGTGCCAGCAGCTGGGACAGGGGGATGGCTGGCTACACCTTC.

The chain links TRBV28 to TRBJ1-5, with 8 positions matching TRBD1. Looked up from germline, CDR1 is MDHEN and CDR2 is SYDVKM. The V and J ends lost 3 bases and 2 bases, in that order; junction bases with no gene match: 12. CDR3 length equals 18 residues. The CDR3: CASSFTGGRVSGNQPQHF. The CDR3 DNA sequence: TGTGCCAGCAGTTTTACAGGGGGAAGAGTGTCAGGCAATCAGCCCCAGCATTTT.

The chain employs TRBV19 and TRBJ1-5, with a tentative D call TRBD1 (6 bases). The CDR3 has 14 residues. Germline CDR1 LNHDA, CDR2 SQIVND (reference sequence). V dropped 8 bases and J dropped 0 bases, with 11 bases sitting between them. CDR3 in DNA: TGTGCCAGTGGACAGCTTTATAGCAATCAGCCCCAGCATTTT. It encodes CASGQLYSNQPQHF.

The rearrangement uses TRBV19 and TRBJ1-6, with D maybe TRBD1 (5 bases). In germline, CDR1 is LNHDA, CDR2 SQIVND (reference sequence). The V and J ends lost 3 bases and 9 bases respectively, with 12 bases between them. The CDR3 is 14 amino acids. CDR3 residues: CASSMARGGSPLHF. CDR3 sequence (DNA): TGTGCCAGTAGTATGGCTAGGGGCGGTTCACCCCTCCACTTT.

This chain links TRBV7-9 with TRBJ2-1; possibly TRBD1 for D (6 bases). CDR3 size: 13 residues. V was trimmed by 4 bases and J by 6 bases, leaving 10 bases between them. Germline CDR1 SEHNR, CDR2 FQNEAQ (reference sequence). The CDR3 region is CASSSSGVNEQFF. As DNA, the CDR3 is TGTGCCAGCAGCTCATCAGGGGTCAATGAGCAGTTCTTC.

The genes are TRBV28 and TRBJ1-5; perhaps TRBD1 as D (5 bases). Trimming pared 5 bases from V and 6 bases from J, leaving 17 bases between. The CDR3 consists of 15 residues. Germline V gene sequence: CDR1 MDHEN, CDR2 SYDVKM. Here the CDR3 reads CASSQSAGYTQPQHF. For the CDR3, the DNA is TGTGCCAGCAGTCAGTCTGCAGGGTATACTCAGCCCCAGCATTTT.

The J gene is TRBJ1-6, the V gene TRBV21-1. TRBV21-1 is a known pseudogene. The CDR3 covers 17 residues. The CDR3 spells CASSLAVSDPHNSPLHF. For the CDR3, the DNA is TGTGCCAGCAGCCTTGCGGTGTCCGACCCTCATAATTCACCCCTCCACTTT.

The chain employs TRBV7-9 and TRBJ2-3; 9 bases are shared with TRBD1. The CDR3 has 14 residues. The V gene's germline CDR1 is SEHNR and CDR2 FQNEAQ (reference sequence). V lost 5 bases to trimming and J lost 3 bases; unmatched junction nucleotides: 3. The CDR3 DNA sequence: TGTGCCAGCAGCCTGACAGGGGGGACAGATACGCAGTATTTT. Its translation is CASSLTGGTDTQYF.

The V call is TRBV6-1, the J call TRBJ1-5, with D unresolved. The CDR3 is made up of 12 amino acids. In germline, CDR1 is MNHNS, CDR2 SASEGT. V was cut by 3 bases and J by 6 bases, with 6 bases left in between. The CDR3 sequence is CASSDYRQPQHF. The DNA for the CDR3 is TGTGCCAGCAGTGATTATCGTCAGCCCCAGCATTTT.

The chain recombines TRBV20-1 with TRBJ2-5; D might be TRBD2 (6 bases). The CDR3 is made up of 11 amino acids. Germline CDR1 DFQATT, CDR2 SNEGSKA (reference sequence). The CDR3 here is CSRGFQETQYF. In nucleotides, the CDR3 is TGCAGCCGGGGGTTCCAAGAGACCCAGTACTTC.

The CDR3: CASSLLAASNEKLFF. The DNA for the CDR3 is TGTGCCAGCAGCTTATTAGCAGCATCTAATGAAAAACTGTTTTTT. This chain uses TRBV7-8 with TRBJ1-4; D is unclear. The germline V gene has CDR1 SGHVS and CDR2 FQNEAQ. The ends were cut back, 2 bases at V and 3 bases at J, with 10 bases in the middle. This CDR3 contains 15 residues.

The V and J genes are TRBV3-1 (or the pseudogene TRBV3-2) and TRBJ1-1; no reliable D call. The CDR3 covers 11 residues. Trimming pared 3 bases from V and 11 bases from J, leaving 10 bases between. Germline V CDR1 and CDR2: LGHDT, YNNKEL (reference sequence). Written as DNA, the CDR3 is TGTGCCAGCAGCCACGGACGGGATGCTTTCTTT. Its protein is CASSHGRDAFF.

The chain recombines TRBV28 with TRBJ2-1; 7 bases map to TRBD1. CDR1 MDHEN and CDR2 SYDVKM come from the germline V gene. This CDR3 is 15 amino acids long. With V trimmed by 6 bases and J by 4 bases, 9 bases remained unmatched. DNA for the CDR3: TGTGCCAGCAGGTCGGGACAGACCCTTTACAATGAGCAGTTCTTC. It yields the protein CASRSGQTLYNEQFF.

Remarks on this clone: One junction end does not reproduce the germline sequence, and a read error may be involved. This chain joins TRBV19 and TRBJ1-2; perhaps TRBD1 as D (6 bases). CDR1 is LNHDA, CDR2 SQIVND, per germline (reference sequence). The CDR3 extends over 13 amino acids. The CDR3: CASSRTDRYGYTF. DNA of the CDR3: TGTGCCAGCAGTAGGACAGACCGGTATGGCTACACCTTC.

The V and J genes are TRBV7-8 and TRBJ2-7, with 10 bases aligning to TRBD1. From germline, CDR1 is SGHVS and CDR2 FQNEAQ. CDR3 length equals 14 residues. V dropped 5 bases and J dropped 6; count of bases not matched to a gene: 7. The CDR3 region is CASSLRGQGIEQYF. DNA for the CDR3: TGTGCCAGCAGCCTCAGGGGACAGGGGATCGAGCAGTACTTC.

This sequence joins TRBV19 and TRBJ1-3; D is unclear. This CDR3 comprises 15 residues. CDR1 and CDR2 (germline): LNHDA, SQIVND (reference sequence). V lost 6 bases and J 4 bases, leaving 16 bases between the germline ends. In DNA form, the CDR3 reads TGTGCCAGTAGCACCGACGCAGGTCTCGGAAACACCATATATTTT. Its protein is CASSTDAGLGNTIYF.